These 27 T cell receptor beta chains were all obtained from the same sample, sequenced in a study of regulatory T cells in long-lasting Graves disease. Time point: newly diagnosed GD, antithyroid drugs for less than 3 months. RNA isolated from PBMCs was used to make the TCR library. The TCR beta library used iRepertoire HTBI primers with Arm-PCR amplification of CDR3. TCRdb called the multiplex PCR reads again in MiXCR, with one record for every CDR3 protein. This repertoire shows roughly 420,000 distinct CDR3 sequences, less than 20% found once; its top ten account for 20% to 25%. The sample was also linked to a second study, of T cells in Graves' hyperthyroidism and ophthalmopathy.

The source material was peripheral blood mononuclear cells (PBMCs), sampled at new diagnosis, from a patient treated with antithyroid drugs. The receptors derive from a woman between 18 and 29 years old with Graves disease.

CDR3 sequence reads: CASSKPQGNIMGNQPQHF. The CDR3 DNA reads as TGTGCCAGCAGCAAACCACAGGGAAACATTATGGGCAATCAGCCCCAGCATTTT. The rearrangement joins TRBV28 to TRBJ1-5; D may be TRBD1 (6 bases). Germline V gives CDR1 MDHEN, CDR2 SYDVKM. The CDR3 is made up of 18 amino acids. Deletions cut 6 bases from V and 2 bases from J, with 23 bases between. Complete variable domain (other parts from reference TRBV28 and TRBJ1-5): DVKVTQSSRYLVKRTGEKVFLECVQDMDHENMFWYRQDPGLGLRLIYFSYDVKMKEKGDIPEGYSVSREKKERFSLILESASTNQTSMYLCASSKPQGNIMGNQPQHFGDGTRLSIL.

In this sample, this clonotype turned up a few times. V gene TRBV10-1 combines with J gene TRBJ2-7; D unresolved. This CDR3 has 13 amino acids. The germline V and J ends were trimmed by 5 bases and 6 bases, with 14 bases remaining between them. Germline V gene data show CDR1 as WNHNN and CDR2 as SYGVQD (reference sequence). CDR3 sequence: CASSSGFGIEQYF. CDR3 in DNA: TGCGCCAGCAGTTCAGGATTTGGTATCGAGCAGTACTTC.

This clonotype has at least ten counts. The rearrangement uses TRBV9 and TRBJ1-1; no reliable D call. Germline V gene lookup returns CDR1 SGDLS and CDR2 YYNGEE. This CDR3 has 14 amino acids. Trimming shortened V by 2 bases and J by 7 bases, and 15 bases separated the two germline ends. As DNA, the CDR3 is TGTGCCAGCAGCGTCCCCCAGAGTGGAGGTGAAGCTTTCTTT. It specifies CASSVPQSGGEAFF.

The chain is built from TRBV19 and TRBJ2-5; D is ambiguous. V lost 2 bases, J lost 1 base, and 5 bases lay in between. Germline V gives CDR1 LNHDA, CDR2 SQIVND (reference sequence). This CDR3 contains 13 residues. The CDR3: CASSIWVQETQYF. CDR3 DNA: TGTGCCAGTAGTATATGGGTCCAAGAGACCCAGTACTTC.

Regarding this clonotype: A clone one base away is much larger, so this may be a read error. V is TRBV29-1 and J is TRBJ2-7; tentative D call: TRBD1 (5 bases). This CDR3 has 13 amino acids. Germline CDR1 SQVTM, CDR2 ANQGSEA. V was trimmed by 8 bases and J by 7 bases, leaving 21 bases between them. Here the CDR3 reads CSIGNRMSWEQYF. In nucleotides, the CDR3 is TGCAGCATTGGCAACAGGATGTCGTGGGAGCAGTACTTC.

This clonotype occurred many times. The rearrangement links TRBV2 to TRBJ2-1, with TRBD2 identical over 7 bases. The junction had 3 bases not matched to a gene; V was cut back by 7 bases and J by 3 bases. Germline values: CDR1 SNHLY, CDR2 FYNNEI. This CDR3 region has 13 residues. The CDR3 bases are TGTGCCAGCATGAGCGGGATCTACAATGAGCAGTTCTTC. Protein product: CASMSGIYNEQFF.

This clonotype was picked up a small number of times. The CDR3 protein is CASSLGLAGNYNEQFF. CDR3 in DNA: TGCGCCAGCAGCTTGGGTTTAGCGGGAAACTACAATGAGCAGTTCTTC. This chain joins TRBV5-1 and TRBJ2-1, with 8 bases fitting TRBD2. The CDR3 runs to 16 residues. V lost 0 bases and J lost 3; bases outside the gene matches: 5. CDR1 and CDR2 (germline): SGHRS, YFSETQ. Combining the CDR3 with reference TRBV5-1 and TRBJ2-1 gives the whole variable domain KAGVTQTPRYLIKTRGQQVTLSCSPISGHRSVSWYQQTPGQGLQFLFEYFSETQRNKGNFPGRFSGRQFSNSRSEMNVSTLELGDSALYLCASSLGLAGNYNEQFFGPGTRLTVL.

This clonotype was recorded at least ten times. The chain combines TRBV28 with TRBJ2-3; TRBD2 matches at 8 bases. Germline V gene sequence: CDR1 MDHEN, CDR2 SYDVKM. The CDR3 extends over 15 amino acids. With 4 bases clipped from V and 2 bases from J, the junction kept 5 bases outside the gene matches. CDR3 protein: CASSSLAETTDTQYF. The CDR3 DNA follows: TGTGCCAGCAGTTCACTAGCGGAGACCACAGATACGCAGTATTTT.

This clonotype was picked up a small number of times. The rearrangement joins TRBV7-3 to TRBJ2-3, with D perhaps matching TRBD2 (6 bases). The CDR3 has 16 residues. V was trimmed by 1 base and J by 3 bases, leaving 14 bases between them. Germline V CDR1 and CDR2: SGHTA, FQGTGA. Written as DNA, the CDR3 is TGTGCCAGCAGCTTAAGAACGGGAGTAGGTACAGATACGCAGTATTTT. Protein product: CASSLRTGVGTDTQYF.

This clonotype was observed many times. The rearrangement joins TRBV7-2 to TRBJ2-7; either TRBD1 or TRBD2 may fit D (5 bases each). The CDR3 totals 14 residues. In germline, CDR1 is SGHTA, CDR2 FQGNSA. Trimming took 2 bases from V and 7 from J, leaving 15 bases between them. CDR3 in DNA: TGTGCCAGCAGCTTATCGGGGACCCCGAGGGAGCAGTACTTC. It is translated as CASSLSGTPREQYF.

The chain employs TRBV9 and TRBJ2-7; D is ambiguous. The CDR3 covers 16 residues. V lost 0 bases to trimming and J lost 2 bases, with 15 bases between them. Germline-derived CDR1 and CDR2 are SGDLS and YYNGEE. CDR3 in DNA: TGTGCCAGCAGCGTAGGCCTACGTGGATCCCCCTACGAGCAGTACTTC. Protein: CASSVGLRGSPYEQYF.

The sample holds many counts of this clonotype. The rearrangement uses TRBV20-1 and TRBJ2-1; D perhaps matches TRBD2 (7 bases). Trimming took off 5 bases at V and 4 bases at J, with 18 bases between the two ends. The CDR3 contains 15 residues. Germline lookup yields CDR1 DFQATT and CDR2 SNEGSKA (reference sequence). The CDR3: CSARGGGGRYNEQFF. For the CDR3, the DNA is TGCAGTGCTCGAGGGGGGGGCGGAAGGTACAATGAGCAGTTCTTC.

The chain combines TRBV11-3 with TRBJ2-3; tentative D call: TRBD2 (6 bases). The CDR3 consists of 15 residues. V was trimmed by 5 bases and J by 4 bases, leaving 16 bases between them. Germline CDR1 and CDR2: SGHNT and YENEEA. CDR3 bases: TGTGCCAGCAGCCAAGGGGTCGGGGGACCAGATACGCAGTATTTT. Residues: CASSQGVGGPDTQYF. The full variable domain, its missing parts supplied by reference TRBV11-3 and TRBJ2-3, is EAGVVQSPRYKIIEKKQPVAFWCNPISGHNTLYWYLQNLGQGPELLIRYENEEAVDDSQLPKDRFSAERLKGVDSTLKIQPAELGDSAVYLCASSQGVGGPDTQYFGPGTRLTVL.

CDR3 bases: TGTGCCAGCTCACTTACAGGGGACCCTAATTCACCCCTCCACTTT. Translated: CASSLTGDPNSPLHF. J is TRBJ1-6 and V is TRBV18; 7 bases match TRBD1. CDR3 length: 15 amino acids. The J segment lost 6 bases and the V segment lost 4 bases, leaving 6 bases of the junction unmatched. Germline-derived CDR1 and CDR2 are KGHSH and LQKENI.

This clonotype was found a few times. The rearrangement uses TRBV27 and TRBJ1-4; D not certain. Deletions cut 0 bases from V and 4 bases from J, with 12 bases between. CDR1 and CDR2 (germline): MNHEY, SMNVEV (reference sequence). This CDR3 region has 16 residues. The CDR3: CASSLSRRSYNEKLFF. In DNA form, the CDR3 reads TGTGCCAGCAGTTTATCCCGCCGGTCCTATAATGAAAAACTGTTTTTT.

V is TRBV19 and J is TRBJ2-1; TRBD2 matches at 9 bases. J lost 2 bases, V lost 5 bases, and 7 bases had no gene match. The CDR3 totals 16 residues. Germline CDR1 LNHDA, CDR2 SQIVND (reference sequence). In nucleotides, the CDR3 is TGTGCCAGTAGTGTAGCGGGAGTCGGCCCCTACAATGAGCAGTTCTTC. Translation gives CASSVAGVGPYNEQFF.

This clonotype was seen at least ten times. The chain joins TRBV4-1 to TRBJ1-2; D may be TRBD1 (6 bases). Germline V gene lookup returns CDR1 MGHRA and CDR2 YSYEKL. There are 15 residues in the CDR3. V shed 4 bases and J shed 0 bases, with 12 bases lying between them. CDR3 coding DNA: TGCGCCAGCAGCCGAGGGACACCTACTAACTATGGCTACACCTTC. Protein sequence: CASSRGTPTNYGYTF.

This clonotype showed up just a few times. This chain joins TRBV20-1 and TRBJ2-1; the D is unclear. CDR1 and CDR2 from the germline V gene are DFQATT and SNEGSKA (reference sequence). The CDR3 has 10 residues. Deletions cut 4 bases from V and 2 bases from J, with 0 bases between. The CDR3 DNA reads as TGCAGTGCTACCTACAATGAGCAGTTCTTC. Translating gives CSATYNEQFF.

In this sample, this clonotype turned up many times. V is TRBV25-1 and J is TRBJ2-1; 13 nucleotides agree with TRBD2. J lost 8 bases, V lost 3 bases, and 7 bases had no gene match. The CDR3 contains 16 residues. CDR1 is MGHDK, CDR2 SYGVNS, per germline. In DNA form, the CDR3 reads TGTGCCAGCAGTGATACTAGCGGGAGGGCCCATCATGAGCAGTTCTTC. This sequence encodes CASSDTSGRAHHEQFF.

This clonotype was detected many times. CDR3 in DNA: TGCAGTGCTAAGGCCGGACAAGTGGAGACCCAGTACTTC. Amino acid sequence: CSAKAGQVETQYF. V and J are TRBV20-1 and TRBJ2-5; TRBD1 is a possible D gene (5 bases). Per germline, CDR1 DFQATT and CDR2 SNEGSKA (reference sequence). V dropped 4 bases and J dropped 5 bases, with 14 bases sitting between them. This CDR3 has 13 residues.

This clonotype was picked up many times. This chain connects TRBV7-3 to TRBJ2-5; 10 bases align to TRBD2. The V segment lost 5 bases and the J segment 1 base; nucleotides outside the gene matches: 7. The CDR3 loop spans 16 amino acids. Germline V gene data show CDR1 as SGHTA and CDR2 as FQGTGA. The CDR3 DNA reads as TGTGCCAGCAGCCCTAGACTAGCGGGTGCCCAAGAGACCCAGTACTTC. This gives the protein CASSPRLAGAQETQYF.

This clonotype has a count of ten or more. The chain recombines TRBV6-5 with TRBJ1-1; TRBD1 agrees at 7 bases. CDR1 and CDR2 (germline): MNHEY, SVGAGI. Trimming at V came to 1 base and at J to 4 bases, leaving 3 bases not matched to a gene. The CDR3 totals 14 residues. The CDR3 DNA reads as TGTGCCAGCAGTTACTTGACAGGGCTCACTGAAGCTTTCTTT. This gives the protein CASSYLTGLTEAFF.

About this clonotype: A much larger clone is a single base away; this may be a read error. The chain links TRBV12-3 or TRBV12-4 to TRBJ2-1; perhaps D is TRBD1 or TRBD2 (5 bases each). The CDR3 is 14 amino acids. Deletions cut 11 bases from V and 9 bases from J, with 23 bases between. The CDR3 bases are TGTGCCGTCCAGGGCGGGTTGTTAAAAACTGAGCAGTTCTTC. This translates into CAVQGGLLKTEQFF.

This clonotype was counted ten times or more. The chain couples TRBV2 to TRBJ2-1; D is possibly TRBD1 (6 bases). The germline CDR1 and CDR2 sequences are SNHLY and FYNNEI. Trimming left V 5 bases short and J 9 bases short, with 20 bases between. The CDR3 contains 15 residues. CDR3 sequence (DNA): TGTGCCAGCAGTTTTTACAGGGAGATCGGACGTGAGCAGTTCTTC. Protein product: CASSFYREIGREQFF.

The sample holds many counts of this clonotype. This chain joins TRBV11-2 and TRBJ2-7; TRBD2 is a possible D gene (6 bases). Trimming cost V 5 bases and J 3 bases, with 17 bases left between them. Germline CDR1 reads SGHAT; CDR2 reads FQNNGV. The CDR3 totals 15 residues. For the CDR3, the DNA is TGTGCCAGCAGCAGCCGGGACCGGACTAACTACGAGCAGTACTTC. Its translation is CASSSRDRTNYEQYF.

The genes are TRBV20-1 and TRBJ2-7; TRBD2 matches 8 bases. The CDR3 sequence is 15 residues long. Trimming removed 2 bases from V and 7 bases from J; junction bases left unmatched: 13. From germline, CDR1 is DFQATT and CDR2 SNEGSKA (reference sequence). The chain's CDR3 is CSARSMREALEEQYF. CDR3 sequence (DNA): TGCAGTGCTAGATCGATGCGGGAGGCCTTAGAGGAGCAGTACTTC.

The rearrangement joins TRBV10-2 to TRBJ1-5; 8 bases match TRBD1. This CDR3 has 14 residues. The germline gives CDR1 WSHSY, CDR2 SAAADI. The J segment lost 4 bases and the V segment lost 6 bases, leaving 5 bases of the junction unmatched. The CDR3 region has the DNA TGCGCCAGCAGCTTGACAGGGGTTAATCAGCCCCAGCATTTT. This translates into CASSLTGVNQPQHF.